This TCR beta chain was observed in a study of breast tumors, draining lymph nodes, adjacent tissues. Points from the study as a whole: Data fit most tumor T cells coming from lymph node, expanding in tumor.

This CDR3 comprises 13 residues. V was shortened by 6 bases and J by 3 bases, with 11 bases between the two germline ends. TCRdb processed the multiplex PCR reads anew with MiXCR; each CDR3 protein has one entry. The sample yields 150,000 to 200,000 distinct CDR3 sequences, 25% to 40% seen once. There are many counts of this clonotype. Its matching antigen is unknown. Samples came from axillary lymph nodes draining the breast cancer. The sequence was collected from a female donor with breast cancer. Some clones in this sample may be carry-over from other donors' samples. The sequenced sample consisted of axillary lymph node tissue. This chain connects TRBV12-3 or TRBV12-4 to TRBJ1-2, with a tentative D call TRBD1 (5 bases). CDR3 in amino acids: CASSSGRYYGYTF. CDR3 coding DNA: TGTGCCAGCAGCTCGGGACGCTACTATGGCTACACCTTC.